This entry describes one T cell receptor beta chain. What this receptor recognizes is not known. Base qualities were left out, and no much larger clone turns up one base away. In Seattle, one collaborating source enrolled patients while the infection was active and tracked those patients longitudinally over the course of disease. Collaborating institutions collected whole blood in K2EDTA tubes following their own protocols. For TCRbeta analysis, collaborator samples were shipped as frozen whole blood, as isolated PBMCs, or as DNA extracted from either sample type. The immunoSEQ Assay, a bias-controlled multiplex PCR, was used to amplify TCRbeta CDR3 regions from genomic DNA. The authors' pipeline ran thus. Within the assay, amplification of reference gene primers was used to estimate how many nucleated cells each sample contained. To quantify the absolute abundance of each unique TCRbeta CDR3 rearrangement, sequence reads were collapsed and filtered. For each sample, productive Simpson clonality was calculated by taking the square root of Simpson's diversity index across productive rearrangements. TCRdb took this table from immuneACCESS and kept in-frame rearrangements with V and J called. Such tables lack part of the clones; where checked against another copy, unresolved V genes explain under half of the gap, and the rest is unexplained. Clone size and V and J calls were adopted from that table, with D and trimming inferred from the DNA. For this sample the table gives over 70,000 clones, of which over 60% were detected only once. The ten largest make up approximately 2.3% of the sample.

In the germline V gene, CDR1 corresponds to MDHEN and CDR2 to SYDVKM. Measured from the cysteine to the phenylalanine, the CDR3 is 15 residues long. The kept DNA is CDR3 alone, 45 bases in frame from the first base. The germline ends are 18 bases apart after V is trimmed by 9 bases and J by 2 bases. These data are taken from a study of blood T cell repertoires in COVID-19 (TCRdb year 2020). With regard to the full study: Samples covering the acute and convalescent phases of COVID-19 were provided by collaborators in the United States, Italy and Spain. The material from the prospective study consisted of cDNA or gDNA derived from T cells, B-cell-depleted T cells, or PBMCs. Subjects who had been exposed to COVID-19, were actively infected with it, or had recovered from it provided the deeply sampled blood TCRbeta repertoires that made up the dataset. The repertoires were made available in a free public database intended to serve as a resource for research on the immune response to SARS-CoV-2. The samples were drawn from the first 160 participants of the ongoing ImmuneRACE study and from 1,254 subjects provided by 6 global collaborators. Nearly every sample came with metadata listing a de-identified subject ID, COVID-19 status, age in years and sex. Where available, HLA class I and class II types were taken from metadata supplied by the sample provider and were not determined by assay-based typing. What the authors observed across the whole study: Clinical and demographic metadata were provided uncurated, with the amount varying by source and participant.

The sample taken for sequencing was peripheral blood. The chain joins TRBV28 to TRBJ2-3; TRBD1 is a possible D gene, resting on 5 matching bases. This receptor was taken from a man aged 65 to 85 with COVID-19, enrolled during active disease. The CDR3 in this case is CASWNGHTITDTQYF. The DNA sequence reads TGTGCCAGTTGGAACGGACATACCATCACAGATACGCAGTATTTT.